The sequence of this T cell receptor beta chain was determined in a study of preoperative IRX-2 immunotherapy in early breast cancer. Some clones are missing from TCRdb's copy, which holds only in-frame ones; the method was immunoSEQ multiplex PCR. The profile covers tens of thousands of clones, with more than 65% appearing a single time and 2.2% taken by the ten largest. The treatment here: preoperative locoregional IRX-2 cytokine immunotherapy. This phase Ib study tested locoregional IRX-2 cytokine immunotherapy given before surgery. V trimming: 0 bases; J trimming: 13 bases; junction bases outside the gene matches: 7. Per the germline V gene, CDR1 is SGHNT and CDR2 is YENEEA. This CDR3 region has 14 residues.

The material sequenced was lymph node tissue, taken before IRX-2 immunotherapy. This receptor was taken from a human donor with breast cancer. The chain links TRBV11-3 to TRBJ1-1, with 11 bases aligning to TRBD1. DNA of the CDR3: TGTGCCAGCAGCTTAGAGGGAGGACAGGGGGCAGGTTTCTTT. Protein product: CASSLEGGQGAGFF.